These T cell receptor beta chains were read from a single sample in a study of spatial heterogeneity in lung cancer. TCRdb analysed the 5' RACE reads with MiXCR anew, one entry per CDR3 protein. This table has some 120,000 distinct CDR3 sequences, over 9% appearing once. This specimen consisted of PBMCs, obtained at follow-up. Receptors were obtained from a male donor with early-stage non-small cell lung cancer. The conserved cysteine and the conserved F or W are not part of the CDR3 here. Fields, in order: V gene, CDR3 length, CDR3 protein.

V gene: TRBV5-1; CDR3 length: 13; CDR3 protein: ASSESRSSYNEQF
V gene: TRBV20-1; CDR3 length: 11; CDR3 protein: SARAGGDDEQY
V gene: TRBV24-1; CDR3 length: 13; CDR3 protein: ATSDPSDRGQTQY
V gene: TRBV14; CDR3 length: 11; CDR3 protein: ASRDRNTDTQY
V gene: TRBV7-2; CDR3 length: 12; CDR3 protein: ASSTPGQGYIQY
V gene: TRBV5-1; CDR3 length: 11; CDR3 protein: ASSLDRVEGYT
V gene: TRBV7-3; CDR3 length: 11; CDR3 protein: ASSPQGVYEQY
V gene: TRBV7-3; CDR3 length: 11; CDR3 protein: ASSPDLTGELF
V gene: TRBV29-1; CDR3 length: 11; CDR3 protein: SADRVVDTEAF
V gene: TRBV3-1; CDR3 length: 13; CDR3 protein: ASSQMTSEIYEQY
V gene: TRBV6-1; CDR3 length: 11; CDR3 protein: ASTTPRYNEQF
V gene: TRBV12-3/TRBV12-4; CDR3 length: 13; CDR3 protein: ASSPPAWQGAEAF
V gene: TRBV24-1; CDR3 length: 13; CDR3 protein: ATSDEDRGRYGYT
V gene: TRBV24-1; CDR3 length: 13; CDR3 protein: ATSDARAGDEKLF
V gene: TRBV7-9; CDR3 length: 12; CDR3 protein: ASSLVDRGYGYT
V gene: TRBV7-9; CDR3 length: 12; CDR3 protein: ASSSGNGYTEAF
V gene: TRBV28; CDR3 length: 11; CDR3 protein: ASIRDRVTEAF
V gene: TRBV24-1; CDR3 length: 11; CDR3 protein: ATSDFSGAEAF
V gene: TRBV6-6; CDR3 length: 10; CDR3 protein: ASSQDSPGQH
V gene: TRBV19; CDR3 length: 12; CDR3 protein: ASSMDRGIYEQY
V gene: TRBV6-5; CDR3 length: 12; CDR3 protein: ASSYQAGKDEQF
V gene: TRBV20-1; CDR3 length: 15; CDR3 protein: SARDQGQRGGVDTQY
V gene: TRBV4-2; CDR3 length: 15; CDR3 protein: ASSQALRRKNTDTQY
V gene: TRBV6-5; CDR3 length: 11; CDR3 protein: ASTETGHTEAF
V gene: TRBV5-1; CDR3 length: 12; CDR3 protein: ASSEGGSSYEQY
V gene: TRBV6-6; CDR3 length: 15; CDR3 protein: ASTPKGGIANTGELF
V gene: TRBV11-2; CDR3 length: 11; CDR3 protein: ATRGPRYTEAF
V gene: TRBV7-2; CDR3 length: 13; CDR3 protein: ASSLGAGWAEKLF
V gene: TRBV29-1; CDR3 length: 11; CDR3 protein: SVRREQGQPQH
V gene: TRBV20-1; CDR3 length: 15; CDR3 protein: SASSGPESLELETQY
V gene: TRBV19; CDR3 length: 13; CDR3 protein: ASSSRDSDNQPQH
V gene: TRBV19; CDR3 length: 14; CDR3 protein: ASNGPKGGYYNEQF
V gene: TRBV18; CDR3 length: 12; CDR3 protein: ASSPTGPYNEQF
V gene: TRBV12-3/TRBV12-4; CDR3 length: 13; CDR3 protein: ASSPPGQNTGELF
V gene: TRBV23-1; CDR3 length: 11; CDR3 protein: ASSRRGDNEQF
V gene: TRBV28; CDR3 length: 9; CDR3 protein: ASSDRDVKY
V gene: TRBV6-5; CDR3 length: 11; CDR3 protein: ASSPNRDTEAF
V gene: TRBV20-1; CDR3 length: 13; CDR3 protein: SVPPVAGNTDTQY
V gene: TRBV12-3/TRBV12-4; CDR3 length: 10; CDR3 protein: ASRDRPHEQY
V gene: TRBV7-3; CDR3 length: 15; CDR3 protein: ASSPSFVIPSTDTQY
V gene: TRBV2; CDR3 length: 16; CDR3 protein: ASSKDSTGDHSNQPQH
V gene: TRBV15; CDR3 length: 12; CDR3 protein: ATAPDRLGNTIY
V gene: TRBV2; CDR3 length: 12; CDR3 protein: ASSGVVGLVEQY
V gene: TRBV28; CDR3 length: 14; CDR3 protein: ASTPLRDRGIYEQY
V gene: TRBV6-2/TRBV6-3; CDR3 length: 16; CDR3 protein: ASGQASKIRGSYNEQF
V gene: TRBV29-1; CDR3 length: 14; CDR3 protein: SVCTQIETGGNEQY
V gene: TRBV6-6; CDR3 length: 9; CDR3 protein: ASSDRLEQY
V gene: TRBV4-1; CDR3 length: 13; CDR3 protein: ASSPGTAFSYEQY
V gene: TRBV7-9; CDR3 length: 15; CDR3 protein: ASSLRGSGPQGDTQY
V gene: TRBV27; CDR3 length: 12; CDR3 protein: ASSLTDANQPQH
V gene: TRBV7-6; CDR3 length: 12; CDR3 protein: ASSLQATIYEQY
V gene: TRBV5-1; CDR3 length: 14; CDR3 protein: ASSLVGRTTTGELF
V gene: TRBV6-5; CDR3 length: 15; CDR3 protein: ASSYLGSLSSGNTIY
V gene: TRBV4-2; CDR3 length: 13; CDR3 protein: ASSRGDRDTYEQY
V gene: TRBV7-2; CDR3 length: 11; CDR3 protein: ASSPSSVLEQY
V gene: TRBV4-2; CDR3 length: 12; CDR3 protein: ASSPRGGEDTQY
V gene: TRBV6-5; CDR3 length: 9; CDR3 protein: ASSTRGSYT
V gene: TRBV11-2; CDR3 length: 17; CDR3 protein: ASSLELGDGSSGANVLT
V gene: TRBV5-4; CDR3 length: 10; CDR3 protein: ASSTDVSALH